The rows below give T cell receptor beta chains drawn from one sample of a study of blood T cells in healthy people across ages. One entry per CDR3 protein, called by TCRdb with MiXCR from the 5' RACE reads. The sample holds some 1.5 million distinct CDR3 sequences, 28% seen once. Sequenced: blood. These receptors were collected from a young woman in good health. CDR3s include the opening cysteine and the closing phenylalanine or tryptophan.

v_gene,j_gene,CDR3aa
TRBV20-1,TRBJ2-2,CSASPSSTGELFF
TRBV7-2,TRBJ1-1,CASSLARAGRGTEAFF
TRBV7-2,TRBJ2-5,CASSRHPSARGQETQYF
TRBV7-2,TRBJ2-2,CASSSLGTSRNTGELFF
TRBV6-2/TRBV6-3,TRBJ1-1,CASSYLSGRTEAFF
TRBV20-1,TRBJ2-7,CSANTGSYDKEQYF
TRBV27,TRBJ2-7,CASRTLQKQYF
TRBV10-3,TRBJ2-7,CAISARAANQPEAQYF
TRBV6-2/TRBV6-3,TRBJ1-1,CASSRPQMRAFF
TRBV28,TRBJ1-2,CASSRDRGESYTF
TRBV6-2/TRBV6-3,TRBJ2-6,CASSYSSLSPSSGANVLTF
TRBV24-1,TRBJ2-3,CATSDRTSGTDTQYF
TRBV5-1,TRBJ1-4,CASSLRGVGDEKLFF
TRBV11-2,TRBJ2-3,CASSSRLAGLLDTQYF
TRBV6-1,TRBJ1-1,CASGDGDRWTEAFF
TRBV10-3,TRBJ2-4,CAISEPDRVGVGKNIQYF
TRBV20-1,TRBJ2-3,CSARGPRTQYF
TRBV3-1,TRBJ2-7,CASSQRGAPYEQYF
TRBV20-1,TRBJ1-6,CSAREQPESPLHF
TRBV6-6,TRBJ2-7,CASSYRHGYEQYF
TRBV15,TRBJ1-3,CATSTASGNTIYF
TRBV20-1,TRBJ2-1,CSATDLFSYNEQFF
TRBV6-2/TRBV6-3,TRBJ2-4,CASSSGQGTIIAKNIQYF
TRBV10-3,TRBJ1-2,CAISVLGGNYGYTF
TRBV6-1,TRBJ2-5,CASSELRGVQETQYF
TRBV6-1,TRBJ2-6,CASSEEAGANVLTF
TRBV7-2,TRBJ2-1,CASSLEPGSGSIEQFF
TRBV7-2,TRBJ2-3,CASSPPGGNTQYF
TRBV6-2/TRBV6-3,TRBJ2-3,CASRTTQEGADTQYF
TRBV20-1,TRBJ1-1,CSARWASSAAEAFF
TRBV2,TRBJ2-7,CASALRTVSSYEQYF
TRBV4-2,TRBJ1-1,CASSQDRTLARLAFF
TRBV12-3/TRBV12-4,TRBJ1-5,CASRSPGGAGQPQHF
TRBV12-3/TRBV12-4,TRBJ2-7,CASSPGQRGAHEQYF
TRBV4-1,TRBJ2-3,CASSQRLGTGTQYF
TRBV2,TRBJ2-3,CASSEASGASTDTQYF
TRBV29-1,TRBJ1-4,CSARIGVGRYEKLFF
TRBV2,.,CAGSEEGVTGGETQYF
TRBV5-1,TRBJ2-1,CASSPVSGGNLAEQFF
TRBV18,TRBJ2-1,CASHRGGNEQFF
TRBV29-1,TRBJ2-5,CSVGEGRQTQYF
TRBV28,TRBJ1-2,CASRARGGGIYGYTF
TRBV5-1,TRBJ2-3,CASSSQGGLRTDTQYF
TRBV12-3/TRBV12-4,TRBJ1-5,CASSYGLINQPQHF
TRBV6-4,TRBJ2-6,CASSETGTGVSGANVLTF